The TCR beta chain under discussion was sequenced for a study of cytomegalovirus exposure and HLA in healthy donors (dated by TCRdb to about 2017). Broadly, across the study: An earlier analysis of fewer than 750 of the donors reported 276 Gb of sequence data and some 110 million unique TCR beta sequences obtained from approximately 180 million T cells. An early release that covered about 600 HLA-typed donors contained approximately 300 gigabases of sequencing data and about 93 million unique TCR sequences. Among the approximately 400 genotyped donors, roughly 80% belonged to the genetic ancestry cluster associated with self-reported Caucasian donors. The study was designed to test whether signatures of past pathogen exposure could be identified by cataloging public T cell receptors. Using immunosequencing, the study profiled T cell repertoires from 666 subjects and related those repertoires to cytomegalovirus serostatus. A separate validation cohort of 90 to 150 different subjects was used in addition to the approximately 640-subject first cohort. The study combined high-throughput TCR immunosequencing, statistical association of individual TCRs with disease status, and machine learning to predict cytomegalovirus infection status. A later analysis re-analyzed previously published TCR beta repertoires from about 730 donors and added high-resolution HLA genotyping to study TCR occurrence patterns. In the later analysis, no new phenotypic data were used to find candidate immune exposures; instead, reliance was placed on TCR beta sequences and their occurrence across donors. To decide whether each TCR beta V gene segment behaved as functional or pseudogenic, an earlier analysis of some 600 of the donors relied on high-throughput TCR beta sequencing. Alongside the repertoire data, information on donor age, sex, ethnicity and CMV serostatus was compiled. A later genetic analysis took genome-wide SNP genotypes for about three fifths of the roughly 700 donors and used that subset as a discovery cohort. Every repertoire in the discovery cohort had been generated on one and the same sequencing platform. HLA typing covered class I and class II loci at four-digit resolution. Typing coverage varied by locus: about 620-640 donors for A, B, C, DRB1 and DQB1; 500 to 550 for DQA1; 600 to 610 for DPA1; roughly 450 for DPB1. Because of strong linkage in the cohort, a few DR-DQ haplotypes were treated as single units for association and clustering. Among 300 to 500 genotyped donors of the cohort, an average of about 220,000 unique TCR beta nucleotide sequences was sequenced per donor, of which 15% to 20% were non-productive. Broader findings and caveats from the paper: CMV serostatus was the only immune exposure information available for the cohort. In an earlier analysis of approximately 590 of the donors, most TCR beta V segments appeared in productive rearrangements about 87% or about 30% of the time, broadly matching IMGT annotations. Correlated functional status among segregating V segments might be attributable to linkage disequilibrium, but an unknown experimental factor could not be ruled out. According to a later analysis, TCR association rates differed among HLA loci, with DRB1 alleles showing the most associated TCRs and HLA-C alleles showing the fewest. Some IMGT-functional V segments, including TRBV6-2 and TRBV6-3, could not be distinguished by the 87-base-pair reads and were therefore excluded. Strong co-occurrence of HLA alleles, especially DR and DQ, made assigning TCR associations to individual alleles difficult. An association between a missense DCLRE1C variant and V-gene and J-gene trimming of TCR beta chains was found in a later genetic analysis and replicated in an independent cohort. According to a later analysis, parvovirus B19, influenza, CMV and Epstein-Barr virus appeared linked to several top co-occurrence clusters. A few of the identified cytomegalovirus-associated TCR beta chains were confirmed in vitro to be specific for cytomegalovirus antigens. At a false discovery rate of 0.05, a later analysis linked fewer than 20,000 TCR beta sequences to specific HLA alleles. Only TCR beta chains were sequenced in this cohort, and the absence of alpha or paired-chain data limited detectable features. A later analysis found that most CMV-associated TCR beta chains appeared HLA-restricted, with HLA associations seemingly driven largely by CMV exposure. A further reported finding was that TCR beta sequences accurately predicted the HLA-A and HLA-B alleles for most subjects in the first cohort. Sequencing depth was assumed to be roughly uniform across donors in the presence/absence analyses, though that assumption may not hold. Compared with equally common non-associated chains, HLA-associated TCR beta chains in a later analysis were more clonally expanded and had lower generation probabilities. According to a later genetic analysis, donors in an Asian-associated ancestry cluster had fewer N-insertions in productive TCRs than the roughly 660-donor mean. Because HLA typing was unavailable for some donors at each locus, only the typed subset was used in association tests. Over 15 rarely observed V segments, including chromosome 9 orphons, were excluded from the earlier analysis of about 610 of the donors because counts were too low. Most TCR sequences were seen in very few donors, while some public TCRs were found in many individuals. It was suggested by the authors that the approach could potentially be generalized to other disease states and immunological phenotypes. The study listed 164 TCR beta chains as associated with cytomegalovirus. A cluster of highly shared sequence variants was judged likely to be a technical artifact of the sequencing pipeline. The classifier was reported to diagnose cytomegalovirus status with high specificity and sensitivity in both the original and validation cohorts.

Ends trimmed: V by 0 bases, J by 6 bases; bases unmatched to a gene: 4. Based on the germline V gene, the CDR1 and CDR2 sequences are SQVTM and ANQGSEA. Reading from cysteine to phenylalanine, the CDR3 counts 14 amino acids. Just CDR3 DNA is preserved here, 42 bases in frame from base 1. The library came from the immunoSEQ multiplex PCR assay. For the multiplex PCR, a mixture combining 60 forward primers for TCR Vbeta segments and 13 reverse primers for TCR Jbeta segments was used. The CDR3 region of rearranged TCR beta genes was amplified from genomic DNA with a multiplex PCR assay. The Illumina HiSeq System was used to sequence the amplified TCR beta libraries as 87-base-pair reads. In the authors' own workflow: A later analysis counted approximately 76 million unique TCR beta chains across the 666 repertoires, and roughly 10 million of these chains were shared by at least two donors. Raw reads were error-corrected and collapsed into unique sequences by a nearest-neighbor algorithm in which closely related sequences were merged to remove PCR and sequencing errors. CDR3 sequences were aligned to IMGT reference sequences to assign V, D and J gene segments. Each retained sequence needed at least a six-nucleotide match to both a V gene segment and a J gene segment. A rearrangement was called productive if the CDR3 had no stop codons and remained in frame with V and J, and every other rearrangement was called non-productive. CDR3 was defined by IMGT convention, running from the second conserved V-encoded cysteine to the conserved J-encoded phenylalanine. The earlier analysis of 500 to 600 of the donors excluded sequences that lacked an unambiguous match to a single V gene segment. An earlier analysis of some 500 of the donors classified V segments as functional when productive rearrangements were above 56.7% and as segregating when the standard deviation between donors was above 5%. A statistical classification framework was built to diagnose cytomegalovirus status from the catalog of TCR beta chain sequences. A later analysis assigned V and J genes by comparing TCR nucleotide sequences with IMGT/GENE-DB human TR gene sequences. In a later analysis, CDR3 sequences and most-parsimonious VDJ recombination scenarios were assigned using the TCRdist pipeline. In a later analysis, each TCR beta chain was defined by its CDR3 amino acid sequence together with its V-gene family, and reads without a unique V-gene family were excluded. To address suspected cross-contamination and a sequencing artifact, a later analysis removed some 620 highly shared, low-generation-probability nucleotide sequences. A later analysis calculated a clonal expansion index for each public chain from normalized within-repertoire ranks of inferred template counts. In a later analysis, generation probabilities were computed using a VDJ recombination model fitted to out-of-frame rearrangements, and the results were checked against IGoR. In a later analysis, TCR-TCR, TCR-HLA and TCR-CMV co-occurrence was scored with hypergeometric tests, and a repertoire-size bias correction was applied to TCR pairs. In a later analysis, false discovery rates were estimated by permuting HLA or CMV assignments 20 times. A later analysis grouped co-occurring TCRs with DBSCAN, adding TCRdist sequence similarity when clustering within HLA-allele-positive subsets. For co-occurrence clustering, repertoires with fewer than 30,000 or more than 120,000 public chains were excluded, along with a handful of repertoires with anomalous nucleotide sharing. The source is immuneACCESS, and TCRdb retained only in-frame sequences with V and J called. Part of the clones is not carried over; for the studies checked, unresolved V genes explain less than half of this, and the remainder is unexplained. That table furnishes V, J and clone size, whereas the DNA furnished D and trimming. The sample profile shows 140,000 or so clones; about 80% of them were found once. The ten biggest clones cover around a tenth of the sample.

With regard to this clone: No antigen is known for it. No much larger clone exists at a distance of one base, and base qualities are not known.

The cohort comprised fewer than 750 healthy bone marrow donors. All cohort members were sampled while nominally healthy, although unrecorded immune exposures were likely present. The donor tested CMV seropositive, placing the donor among the approximately 310 seropositive members of the cohort. Each donor provided a peripheral blood sample, and peripheral blood mononuclear cells were used for TCR beta sequencing. Genomic DNA extraction from the blood cell samples was performed with the Qiagen DNeasy Blood Extraction Kit. The V and J segments used are TRBV29-1 and TRBJ1-2, with TRBD1 matching 10 junction bases. Sequenced material: PBMCs. This receptor was identified in a woman in her sixties or seventies in good health and CMV-seropositive. The CDR3 loop reads CSVEERQGANGYTF. In nucleotides, the sequence is TGCAGCGTTGAAGAGAGACAGGGGGCGAATGGCTACACCTTC.